One T cell receptor beta chain is described in this entry. Its antigen is undetermined. TCRdb keeps only in-frame clones here, not all; method: immunoSEQ multiplex PCR. The repertoire holds around 63,000 clones, with approximately 83% as singletons. The sample comes from a study of lymphopenia after photon versus proton radiotherapy. V was trimmed by 7 bases and J by 2 bases, leaving 8 bases between them. The CDR3 extends over 12 amino acids. Germline V CDR1 and CDR2: SNHLY, FYNNEI. Study-wide results and limits: Relative stability marked proton patients; photon patients lost diversity and naive cells.

The J gene is TRBJ1-1, the V gene TRBV2; D is uncertain. Specimen: peripheral blood, collected from a patient treated with photon-based radiotherapy. This TCR came from a man aged 35-49 years with gastric cancer. The CDR3 region is CASTFANTEAFF. CDR3 sequence (DNA): TGTGCCAGCACGTTCGCCAACACTGAAGCTTTCTTT.